Listed below are T cell receptor beta chains from one sample, sequenced in a study of blood T cells in healthy people across ages. TCRdb fed the 5' RACE reads into MiXCR, producing one record per CDR3 protein. The data contain around 1,100,000 distinct CDR3 sequences, 35% to 45% of them singletons. Material: blood. The receptors were gathered from a man younger than 35 in good health. Each CDR3 is given with its conserved first and last residue. Fields, in order: clone size, J gene, V gene, D gene, CDR3 length, CDR3 DNA, CDR3 protein. D genes are given only for firm matches. Some rows have no size entry. The others give once, few or many, or a class for an expanded clone.

few | TRBJ2-3 | TRBV18 | NA | 17 | TGTGCCAGCTCAATCAGTCCGGAAGGGACGCGCACAGATACGCAGTATTTT | CASSISPEGTRTDTQYF
once | TRBJ2-1 | TRBV29-1 | NA | 15 | TGCAGCGTTCTCGTTCCGGGACATATAAACAATGAGCAGTTCTTC | CSVLVPGHINNEQFF
NA | TRBJ1-5 | TRBV7-2 | NA | 17 | TGTGCCAGCAGCTCACCCCCGGGACCGAAAAGGAATCAGCCCCAGCATTTT | CASSSPPGPKRNQPQHF
NA | TRBJ2-5 | TRBV9 | NA | 14 | TGTGCCAGCAGCCCCCGACGAGACCAAGAGACCCAGTACTTC | CASSPRRDQETQYF
NA | TRBJ2-5 | TRBV5-6 | NA | 12 | TGTGCCAGCAGCTTTACCAGGGATGAGCAGTACTTC | CASSFTRDEQYF
few | TRBJ1-1 | TRBV5-5 | NA | 15 | TGTGCCAGCAGCTTACCCAGGGGTTCGAACACTGAAGCTTTCTTT | CASSLPRGSNTEAFF
few | TRBJ1-5 | TRBV9 | TRBD1 | 15 | TGTGCCAGCAGCGCTTCGGACAGGCAGGACCAGCCCCAGCATTTT | CASSASDRQDQPQHF
few | TRBJ2-3 | TRBV2 | NA | 15 | TGTGCCAGCAGTGAACGGAGCCAGCGCACAGATACGCAGTATTTT | CASSERSQRTDTQYF
few | TRBJ2-3 | TRBV20-1 | NA | 16 | TGCAGTGCTAGAGATTTGGAAGGGGCTGACACAGATACGCAGTATTTT | CSARDLEGADTDTQYF
NA | TRBJ1-2 | TRBV27 | NA | 17 | TGTGCCAGCAGTTTAAGTCTATCTCTTCTTATCCCCTATGGCTACACCTTC | CASSLSLSLLIPYGYTF
NA | TRBJ2-7 | TRBV6-5 | TRBD2 | 14 | TGTGCCAGCAGTTATTCCGGCGGGGGGAGAGAGCAGTACTTC | CASSYSGGGREQYF
few | TRBJ1-4 | TRBV15 | NA | 19 | TGTGCCACCAGCAGAGATGAATTTGGACAAGTAGCAACTAATGAAAAACTGTTTTTT | CATSRDEFGQVATNEKLFF
NA | TRBJ1-4 | TRBV4-1 | NA | 17 | TGCGCCAGCAGCCAAGATCGGAGCGCAGTGGTTAATGAAAAACTGTTTTTT | CASSQDRSAVVNEKLFF
few | TRBJ2-1 | TRBV6-7 | TRBD2 | 12 | TGTGCCAGCAGATTACGCGGGGGTGAGCAGTTCTTC | CASRLRGGEQFF
many | TRBJ2-5 | TRBV20-1 | NA | 15 | TGCAGTGTCCATAACGCCCCGGGATTTCAAGAGACCCAGTACTTC | CSVHNAPGFQETQYF
NA | TRBJ2-7 | TRBV27 | TRBD1 | 15 | TGTGCCAGTAAATCCGCGGGACAGGGGATAAACGAGCAGTACTTC | CASKSAGQGINEQYF
few | TRBJ1-4 | TRBV20-1 | NA | 15 | TGCAGTGCCTATATAATGGGTGCAGGAGGTGAAAAACTGTTTTTT | CSAYIMGAGGEKLFF
NA | TRBJ1-4 | TRBV12-3/TRBV12-4 | NA | 13 | TGTGCCAGCACCTGGGACACCAATGAAAAACTGTTTTTT | CASTWDTNEKLFF
NA | TRBJ1-2 | TRBV6-6 | NA | 11 | TGTGCCAGCAGCAGGGGCGAAGGCTACACCTTC | CASSRGEGYTF
few | TRBJ1-2 | TRBV6-2/TRBV6-3 | NA | 13 | TGTGCCAGCACCAAGGGACAAGCGAGTGGCTACACCTTC | CASTKGQASGYTF